This T cell receptor beta chain was profiled in a study of CD8+ T cells in alopecia areata. In the study overall: Treatment of the treated patients consisted of oral tofacitinib, 5 to 10 mg twice daily. Study-level results: Persistence in scalp and blood during tofacitinib was observed for many expanded lesional clones.

Treatment here: oral pan-JAK inhibitor, 5-10 mg twice daily. As the sequencing template, cDNA was produced by extracting RNA and reverse transcribing it. The method was immunoSEQ multiplex PCR; TCRdb's version includes in-frame clones alone and lacks a portion of them. The data show 90,000 to 120,000 clones, around 84% seen once. Germline-derived CDR1 and CDR2 are SGHNT and YENEEA. The CDR3 is 15 amino acids. Deletions cut 2 bases from V and 2 bases from J, with 11 bases between. Comment on this clone: What it binds is not known.

The J gene is TRBJ2-3, the V gene TRBV11-3; D remains unclear. This clonotype was sampled from a human donor with alopecia areata. The source was CD8+ T cells sorted from blood, collected at week 24, from a patient treated with tofacitinib. The CDR3 region has the DNA TGTGCCAGCAGCTTATACGGACCAAACACAGATACGCAGTATTTT. Amino acids: CASSLYGPNTDTQYF.